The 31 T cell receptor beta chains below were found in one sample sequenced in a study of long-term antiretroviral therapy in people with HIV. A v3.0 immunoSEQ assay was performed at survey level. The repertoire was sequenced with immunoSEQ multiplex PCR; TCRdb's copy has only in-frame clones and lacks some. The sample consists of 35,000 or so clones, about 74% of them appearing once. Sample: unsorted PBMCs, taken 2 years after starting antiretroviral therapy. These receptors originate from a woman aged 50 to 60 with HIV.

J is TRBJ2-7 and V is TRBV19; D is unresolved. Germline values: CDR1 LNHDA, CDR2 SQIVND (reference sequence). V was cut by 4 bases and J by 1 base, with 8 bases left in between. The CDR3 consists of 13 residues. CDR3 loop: CASSNGPSYEQYF. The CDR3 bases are TGTGCCAGTAGTAATGGACCTTCCTACGAGCAGTACTTC.

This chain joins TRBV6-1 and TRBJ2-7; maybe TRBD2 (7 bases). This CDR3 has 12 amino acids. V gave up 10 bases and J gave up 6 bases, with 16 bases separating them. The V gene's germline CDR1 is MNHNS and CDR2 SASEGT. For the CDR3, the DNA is TGTGCCACCTGGGGGGGGGCGGCCGAGCAGTACGTC. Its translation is CATWGGAAEQYV.

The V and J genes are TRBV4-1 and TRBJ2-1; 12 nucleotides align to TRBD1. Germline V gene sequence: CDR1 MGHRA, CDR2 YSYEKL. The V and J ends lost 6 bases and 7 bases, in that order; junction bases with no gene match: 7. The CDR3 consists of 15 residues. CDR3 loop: CASRQTGQGANEQFF. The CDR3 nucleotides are TGCGCCAGCAGGCAAACGGGACAGGGGGCGAATGAGCAGTTCTTC.

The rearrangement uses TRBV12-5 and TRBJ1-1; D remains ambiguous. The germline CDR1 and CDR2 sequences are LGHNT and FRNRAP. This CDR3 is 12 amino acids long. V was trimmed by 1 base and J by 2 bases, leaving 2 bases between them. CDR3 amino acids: CASGLGNTEAFF. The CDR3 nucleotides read TGTGCTAGTGGTTTGGGTAACACTGAAGCTTTCTTT.

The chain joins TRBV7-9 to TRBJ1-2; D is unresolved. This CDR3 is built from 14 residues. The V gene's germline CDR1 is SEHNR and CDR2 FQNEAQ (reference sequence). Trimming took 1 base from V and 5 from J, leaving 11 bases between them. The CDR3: CASSLVAGPYGYTF. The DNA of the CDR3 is TGTGCCAGCAGCTTAGTTGCAGGACCGTATGGCTACACCTTC.

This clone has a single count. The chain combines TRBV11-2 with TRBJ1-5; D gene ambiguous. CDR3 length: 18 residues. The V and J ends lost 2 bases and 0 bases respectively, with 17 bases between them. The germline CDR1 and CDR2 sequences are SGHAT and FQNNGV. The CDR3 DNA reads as TGTGCCAGCAGCTTACTCCCGTCTTCCTGGGGTAGCAATCAGCCCCAGCATTTT. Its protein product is CASSLLPSSWGSNQPQHF.

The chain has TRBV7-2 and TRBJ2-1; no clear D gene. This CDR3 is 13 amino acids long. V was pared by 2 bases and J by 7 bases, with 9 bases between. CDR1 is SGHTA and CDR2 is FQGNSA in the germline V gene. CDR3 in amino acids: CASSLTGWNEQFF. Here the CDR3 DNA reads TGTGCCAGCAGCTTAACCGGATGGAATGAGCAGTTCTTC.

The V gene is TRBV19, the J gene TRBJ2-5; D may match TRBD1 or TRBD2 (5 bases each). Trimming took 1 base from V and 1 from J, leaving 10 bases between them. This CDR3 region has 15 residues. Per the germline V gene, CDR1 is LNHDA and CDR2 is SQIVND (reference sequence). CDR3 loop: CASSIGGMPQETQYF. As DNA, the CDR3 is TGTGCCAGTAGTATAGGGGGGATGCCCCAAGAGACCCAGTACTTC. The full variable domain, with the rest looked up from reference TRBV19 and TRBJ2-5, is DGGITQSPKYLFRKEGQNVTLSCEQNLNHDAMYWYRQDPGQGLRLIYYSQIVNDFQKGDIAEGYSVSREKKESFPLTVTSAQKNPTAFYLCASSIGGMPQETQYFGPGTRLLVL.

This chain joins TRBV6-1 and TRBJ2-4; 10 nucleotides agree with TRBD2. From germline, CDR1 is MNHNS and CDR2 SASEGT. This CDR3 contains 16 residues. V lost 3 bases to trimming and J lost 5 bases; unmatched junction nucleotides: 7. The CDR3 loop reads CASSDPSSGGQNIQYF. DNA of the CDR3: TGTGCCAGCAGTGACCCCTCTAGCGGGGGACAAAACATTCAGTACTTC.

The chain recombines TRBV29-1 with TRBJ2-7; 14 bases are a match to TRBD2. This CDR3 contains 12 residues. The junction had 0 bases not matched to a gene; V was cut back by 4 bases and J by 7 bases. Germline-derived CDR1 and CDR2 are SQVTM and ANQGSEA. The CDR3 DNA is TGCAGCGTTGGGACTAGCGGGGGGGAGCAGTACGTC. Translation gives CSVGTSGGEQYV.

In nucleotides, the CDR3 is TGTGCCAGCAGTGAATTCAGGGATGCGGATGAAGCTTTCTTT. The encoded protein is CASSEFRDADEAFF. The chain is built from TRBV25-1 and TRBJ1-1; D is perhaps TRBD1 (5 bases). CDR3 length: 14 residues. Germline V gene sequence: CDR1 MGHDK, CDR2 SYGVNS. The V gene lost 1 base and the J gene lost 7 bases, with 13 bases spanning the gap. Based on the CDR3 plus reference TRBV25-1 and TRBJ1-1, the full variable domain is EADIYQTPRYLVIGTGKKITLECSQTMGHDKMYWYQQDPGMELHLIHYSYGVNSTEKGDLSSESTVSRIRTEHFPLTLESARPSHTSQYLCASSEFRDADEAFFGQGTRLTVV.

In nucleotides, the CDR3 is TGTGCCAGCAGTGAACAGGGCCCCGGGGAGCTGTTTTTT. Amino acid sequence: CASSEQGPGELFF. V gene TRBV2 combines with J gene TRBJ2-2; tentatively, D is TRBD1 (5 bases). CDR1 and CDR2 (germline): SNHLY, FYNNEI. The length of the CDR3 is 13 residues. V lost 2 bases to trimming and J lost 6 bases, with 7 bases between them.

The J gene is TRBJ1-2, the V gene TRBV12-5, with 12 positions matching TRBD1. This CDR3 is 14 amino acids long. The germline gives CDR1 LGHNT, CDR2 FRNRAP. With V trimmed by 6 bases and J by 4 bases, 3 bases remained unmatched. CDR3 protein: CASGGQGAGYGYTF. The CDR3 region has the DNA TGTGCTAGTGGGGGACAGGGGGCTGGCTATGGCTACACCTTC.

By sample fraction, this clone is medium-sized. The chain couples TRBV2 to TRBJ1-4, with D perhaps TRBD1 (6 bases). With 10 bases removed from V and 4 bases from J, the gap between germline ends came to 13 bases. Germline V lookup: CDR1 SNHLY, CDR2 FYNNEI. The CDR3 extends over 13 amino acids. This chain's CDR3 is CATHRDHNEKLFF. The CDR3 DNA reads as TGTGCCACCCACAGGGATCATAATGAAAAACTGTTTTTT. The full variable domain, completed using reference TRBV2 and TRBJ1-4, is EPEVTQTPSHQVTQMGQEVILRCVPISNHLYFYWYRQILGQKVEFLVSFYNNEISEKSEIFDDQFSVERPDGSNFTLKIRSTKLEDSAMYFCATHRDHNEKLFFGSGTQLSVL.

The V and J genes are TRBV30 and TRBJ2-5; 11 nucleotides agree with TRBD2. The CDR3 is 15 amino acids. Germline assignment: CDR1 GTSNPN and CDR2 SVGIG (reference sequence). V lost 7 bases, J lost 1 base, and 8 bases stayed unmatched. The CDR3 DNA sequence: TGTGCCTTTTCTCGACTAGCGGGGCCCCAAGAGACCCAGTACTTC. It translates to CAFSRLAGPQETQYF.

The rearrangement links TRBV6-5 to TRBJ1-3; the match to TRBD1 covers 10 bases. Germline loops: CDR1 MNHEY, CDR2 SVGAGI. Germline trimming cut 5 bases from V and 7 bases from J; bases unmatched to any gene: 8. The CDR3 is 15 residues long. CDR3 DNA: TGTGCCAGCAGTCAATCCGGGACAGGGGCTAACACCATATATTTT. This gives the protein CASSQSGTGANTIYF.

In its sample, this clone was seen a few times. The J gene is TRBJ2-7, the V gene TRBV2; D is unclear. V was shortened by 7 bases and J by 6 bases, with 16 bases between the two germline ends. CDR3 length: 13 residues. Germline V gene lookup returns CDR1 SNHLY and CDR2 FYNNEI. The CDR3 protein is CASKAPSEGEQYV. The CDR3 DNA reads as TGTGCCAGCAAGGCACCGAGTGAAGGCGAGCAGTACGTC.

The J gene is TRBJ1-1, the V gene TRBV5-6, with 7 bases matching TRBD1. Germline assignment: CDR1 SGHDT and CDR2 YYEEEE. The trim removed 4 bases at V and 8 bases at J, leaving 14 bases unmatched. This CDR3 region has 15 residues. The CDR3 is CASSLYGQVGREAFF. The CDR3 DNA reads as TGTGCCAGCAGCCTTTACGGACAGGTGGGTCGAGAAGCTTTCTTT. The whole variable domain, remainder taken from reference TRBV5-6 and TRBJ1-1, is DAGVTQSPTHLIKTRGQQVTLRCSPKSGHDTVSWYQQALGQGPQFIFQYYEEEERQRGNFPDRFSGHQFPNYSSELNVNALLLGDSALYLCASSLYGQVGREAFFGQGTRLTVV.

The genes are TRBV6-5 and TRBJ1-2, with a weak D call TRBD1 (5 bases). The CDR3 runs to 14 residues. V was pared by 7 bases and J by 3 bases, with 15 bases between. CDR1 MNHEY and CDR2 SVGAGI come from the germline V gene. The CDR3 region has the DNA TGTGCCAGCACCACCGGGACGGCTTACTATGGCTACACCTTC. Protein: CASTTGTAYYGYTF.

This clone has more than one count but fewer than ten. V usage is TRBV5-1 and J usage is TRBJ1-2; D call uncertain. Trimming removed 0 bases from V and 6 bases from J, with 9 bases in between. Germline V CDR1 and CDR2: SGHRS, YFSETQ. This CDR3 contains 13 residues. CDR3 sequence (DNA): TGCGCCAGCAGCTTGGCCTCTAGGGATGGCTACACCTTC. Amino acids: CASSLASRDGYTF.

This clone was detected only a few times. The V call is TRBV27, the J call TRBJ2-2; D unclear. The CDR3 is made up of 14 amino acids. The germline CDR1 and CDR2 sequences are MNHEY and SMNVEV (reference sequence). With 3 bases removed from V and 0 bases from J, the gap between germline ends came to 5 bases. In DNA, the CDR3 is TGTGCCAGCAGTTTTGGACCGAACACCGGGGAGCTGTTTTTT. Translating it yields CASSFGPNTGELFF.

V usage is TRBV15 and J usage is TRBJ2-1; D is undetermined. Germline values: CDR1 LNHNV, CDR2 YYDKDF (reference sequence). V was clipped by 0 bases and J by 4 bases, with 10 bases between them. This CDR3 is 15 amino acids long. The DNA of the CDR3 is TGTGCCACCAGCAGAGAGGATAGCCGATACAATGAGCAGTTCTTC. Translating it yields CATSREDSRYNEQFF.

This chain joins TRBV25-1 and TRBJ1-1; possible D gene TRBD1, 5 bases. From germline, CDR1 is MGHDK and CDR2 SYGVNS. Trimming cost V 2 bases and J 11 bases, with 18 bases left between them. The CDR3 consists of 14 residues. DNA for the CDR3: TGTGCCAGCAGTGAAGTAAACAGGCTGGTTGGTGCTTTCTTT. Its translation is CASSEVNRLVGAFF.

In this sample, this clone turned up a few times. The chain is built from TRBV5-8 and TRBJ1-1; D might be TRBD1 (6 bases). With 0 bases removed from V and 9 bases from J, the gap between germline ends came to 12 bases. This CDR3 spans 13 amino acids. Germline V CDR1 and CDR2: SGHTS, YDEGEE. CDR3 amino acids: CASSLVPGAKAFF. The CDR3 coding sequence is TGTGCCAGCAGCTTGGTGCCGGGGGCAAAAGCTTTCTTT.

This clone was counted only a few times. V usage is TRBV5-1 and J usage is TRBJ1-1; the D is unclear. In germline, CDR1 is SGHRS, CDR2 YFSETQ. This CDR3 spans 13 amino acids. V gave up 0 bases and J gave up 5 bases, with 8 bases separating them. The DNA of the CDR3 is TGCGCCAGCAGCTTGGGTCAGTGGACTGAAGCTTTCTTT. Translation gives CASSLGQWTEAFF.

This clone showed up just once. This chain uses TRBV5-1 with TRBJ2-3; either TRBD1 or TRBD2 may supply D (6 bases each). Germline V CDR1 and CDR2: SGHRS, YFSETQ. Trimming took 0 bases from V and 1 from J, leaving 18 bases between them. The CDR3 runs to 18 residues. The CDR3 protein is CASSLEGGGTSRTDTQYF. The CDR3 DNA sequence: TGCGCCAGCAGCTTGGAAGGGGGTGGGACTTCTCGCACAGATACGCAGTATTTT.

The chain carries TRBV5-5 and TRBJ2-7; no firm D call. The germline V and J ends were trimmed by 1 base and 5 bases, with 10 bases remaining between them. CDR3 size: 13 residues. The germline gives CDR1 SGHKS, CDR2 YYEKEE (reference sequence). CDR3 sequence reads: CASSLPMINEQYF. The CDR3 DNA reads TGTGCCAGCAGCTTGCCCATGATCAACGAGCAGTACTTC.

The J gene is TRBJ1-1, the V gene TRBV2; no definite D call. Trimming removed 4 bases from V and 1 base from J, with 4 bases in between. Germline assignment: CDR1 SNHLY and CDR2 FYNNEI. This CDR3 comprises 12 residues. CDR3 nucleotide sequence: TGTGCCAGCAGTGTTGGGAACACTGAAGCTTTCTTT. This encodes CASSVGNTEAFF.

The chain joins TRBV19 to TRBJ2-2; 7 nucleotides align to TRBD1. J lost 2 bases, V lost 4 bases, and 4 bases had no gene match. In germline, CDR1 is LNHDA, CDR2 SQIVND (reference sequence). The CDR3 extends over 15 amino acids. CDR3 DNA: TGTGCCAGTAGTAGGACAGGCGTTAACACCGGGGAGCTGTTTTTT. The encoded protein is CASSRTGVNTGELFF.

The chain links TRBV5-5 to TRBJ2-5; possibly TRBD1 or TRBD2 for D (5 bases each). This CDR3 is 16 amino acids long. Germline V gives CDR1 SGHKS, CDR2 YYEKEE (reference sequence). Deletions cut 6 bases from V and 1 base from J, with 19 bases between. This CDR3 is CASNLGVARSQETQYF. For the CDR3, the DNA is TGTGCCAGCAACCTGGGGGTCGCGAGGAGCCAAGAGACCCAGTACTTC.

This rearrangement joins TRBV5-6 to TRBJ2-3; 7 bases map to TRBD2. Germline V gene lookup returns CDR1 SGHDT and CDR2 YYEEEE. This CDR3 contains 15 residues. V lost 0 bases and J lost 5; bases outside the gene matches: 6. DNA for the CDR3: TGTGCCAGCAGCTTGGCCGCTGGGGGGGGAGATACGCAGTATTTT. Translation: CASSLAAGGGDTQYF. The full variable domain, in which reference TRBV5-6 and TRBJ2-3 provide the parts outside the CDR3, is DAGVTQSPTHLIKTRGQQVTLRCSPKSGHDTVSWYQQALGQGPQFIFQYYEEEERQRGNFPDRFSGHQFPNYSSELNVNALLLGDSALYLCASSLAAGGGDTQYFGPGTRLTVL.